This passage covers 5 T cell receptor beta chains from one sample sequenced in a study of CD8 T cells in ankylosing spondylitis. TCRdb re-derived calls from the 5' RACE reads in MiXCR, one entry per CDR3 protein. The profile shows roughly 240,000 distinct CDR3 sequences, 8.2% of them singletons. The specimen was blood, either unsorted or a sorted T cell fraction (not recorded which). These receptor sequences come from a female donor with ankylosing spondylitis or in good health (not recorded which).

This clonotype was counted at least ten times. This chain links TRBV12-3 or TRBV12-4 with TRBJ2-7; 7 bases fit TRBD2. J gave up 2 bases and V 6 bases, and 7 bases lay outside the gene matches. The CDR3 has 14 residues. The CDR3 reads CASRISGPAYEQYF. Written as DNA, the CDR3 is TGTGCCAGCAGAATTAGCGGGCCGGCCTACGAGCAGTACTTC.

To note about this clonotype: The missing conserved phenylalanine or tryptophan at the end of this CDR3 makes a read error likely. The genes are TRBV7-2 and TRBJ2-5; possibly TRBD1 for D (6 bases). V lost 5 bases and J lost 3, with 13 bases in between. CDR1 SGHTA and CDR2 FQGNSA come from the germline V gene. This CDR3 has 14 residues. The CDR3: CASSPSGTKETQYS. The CDR3 DNA follows: TGTGCCAGCAGCCCGTCCGGGACAAAAGAGACCCAGTACTCC.

This clonotype has ten or more counts. The chain is built from TRBV9 and TRBJ2-1; 11 bases map to TRBD2. V gave up 4 bases and J gave up 4 bases; unmatched junction bases: 7. The germline gives CDR1 SGDLS, CDR2 YYNGEE. The CDR3 covers 16 residues. CDR3 in DNA: TGTGCCAGCAGCCCCCGGACTAGCGGGCCTTACAATGAGCAGTTCTTC. Its translation: CASSPRTSGPYNEQFF.

This clonotype has ten or more counts. The V and J genes are TRBV5-1 and TRBJ2-7; 8 bases match TRBD2. The J segment lost 5 bases and the V segment lost 0 bases, leaving 1 base of the junction unmatched. CDR1 is SGHRS, CDR2 YFSETQ, per germline. This CDR3 has 13 amino acids. CDR3: CASSLVAGNEQYF. In nucleotides, the CDR3 is TGCGCCAGCAGCTTGGTAGCGGGAAACGAGCAGTACTTC.

This clonotype appeared many times. The chain links TRBV7-3 to TRBJ1-3; TRBD1 aligns across 8 bases. CDR1 and CDR2 from the germline V gene are SGHTA and FQGTGA. This CDR3 has 14 residues. The V and J ends lost 3 bases and 3 bases, in that order; junction bases with no gene match: 1. In nucleotides, the CDR3 is TGTGCCAGCAGCTTCAGGGGGCTTGGAAACACCATATATTTT. Its translation: CASSFRGLGNTIYF. Variable domain in full (rest from reference TRBV7-3 and TRBJ1-3): GAGVSQTPSNKVTEKGKYVELRCDPISGHTALYWYRQSLGQGPEFLIYFQGTGAADDSGLPNDRFFAVRPEGSVSTLKIQRTERGDSAVYLCASSFRGLGNTIYFGEGSWLTVV.